What follows are 5 T cell receptor beta chains derived from one specimen sequenced in a study of blood T cells in healthy people across ages. A second PCR, run for roughly 7 to 12 cycles, used a sample-barcoded 5' primer plus a J-beta primer mix. TCRdb reanalysed the 5' RACE reads using MiXCR and keeps one entry per CDR3 protein. The repertoire holds around 1.5 million distinct CDR3 sequences, roughly 30% seen once, with 11% in the top ten. Sequenced sample: blood. The receptors derive from a woman in her twenties or thirties in good health.

This clonotype was observed a handful of times. This sequence joins TRBV7-9 and TRBJ1-1; D gene uncertain. CDR1 is SEHNR, CDR2 FQNEAQ, per germline (reference sequence). The CDR3 is 12 residues long. V was trimmed by 5 bases and J by 3 bases, leaving 7 bases between them. CDR3 DNA sequence: TGTGCCAGCAGCCTAATGGACACTGAAGCTTTCTTT. Protein product: CASSLMDTEAFF.

This chain uses TRBV20-1 with TRBJ2-5; no clear D gene. Germline V gene lookup returns CDR1 DFQATT and CDR2 SNEGSKA (reference sequence). The germline V and J ends were trimmed by 3 bases and 4 bases, with 12 bases remaining between them. The CDR3 covers 13 residues. The CDR3 spells CSARRGIRETQYF. The CDR3 DNA is TGCAGTGCTAGGAGAGGCATAAGAGAGACCCAGTACTTC.

The sample holds a few counts of this clonotype. In nucleotides, the CDR3 is TGTGCCAGCAGTTTCAAACTAGCGGGATACAATGAGCAGTTCTTC. Encoded protein: CASSFKLAGYNEQFF. The V call is TRBV12-3 or TRBV12-4, the J call TRBJ2-1, with 10 bases lining up with TRBD2. V dropped 3 bases and J dropped 4; count of bases not matched to a gene: 3. The CDR3 spans 15 residues.

This chain links TRBV4-2 with TRBJ2-7, with 9 positions matching TRBD2. From germline, CDR1 is LGHNA and CDR2 YNFKEQ. This CDR3 has 16 amino acids. The trim removed 0 bases at V and 2 bases at J, leaving 5 bases unmatched. As DNA, the CDR3 is TGTGCCAGCAGCCAAGATCTTACTAGCGGGCCCTACGAGCAGTACTTC. This codes for CASSQDLTSGPYEQYF.

The V call is TRBV2, the J call TRBJ2-4, with D possibly TRBD1 on 6 matching bases. The J call is uncertain, as TRBJ2-7 better fits the DNA end. This CDR3 contains 14 residues. Germline V lookup: CDR1 SNHLY, CDR2 FYNNEI. In DNA form, the CDR3 reads TGTGCCAGCAGGGACAGCTCTACATCCTACGAGCAGTACTTC. Amino acids: CASRDSSTSYEQYF.